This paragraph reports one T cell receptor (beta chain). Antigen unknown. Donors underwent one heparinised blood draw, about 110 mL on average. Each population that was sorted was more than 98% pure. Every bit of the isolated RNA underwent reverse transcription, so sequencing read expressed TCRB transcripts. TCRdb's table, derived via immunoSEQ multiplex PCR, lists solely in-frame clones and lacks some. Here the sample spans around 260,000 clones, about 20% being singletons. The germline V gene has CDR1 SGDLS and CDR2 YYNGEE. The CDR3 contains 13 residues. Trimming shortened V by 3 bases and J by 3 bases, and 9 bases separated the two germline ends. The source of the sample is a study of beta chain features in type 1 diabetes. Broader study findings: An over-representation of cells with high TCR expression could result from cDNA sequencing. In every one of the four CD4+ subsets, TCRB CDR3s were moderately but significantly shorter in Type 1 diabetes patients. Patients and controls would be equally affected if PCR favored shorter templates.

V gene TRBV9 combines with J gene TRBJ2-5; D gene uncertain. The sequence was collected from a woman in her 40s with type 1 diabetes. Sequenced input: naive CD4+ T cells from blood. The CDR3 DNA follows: TGTGCCAGCAGCGGGGCAGGAAAAGAGACCCAGTACTTC. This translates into CASSGAGKETQYF.